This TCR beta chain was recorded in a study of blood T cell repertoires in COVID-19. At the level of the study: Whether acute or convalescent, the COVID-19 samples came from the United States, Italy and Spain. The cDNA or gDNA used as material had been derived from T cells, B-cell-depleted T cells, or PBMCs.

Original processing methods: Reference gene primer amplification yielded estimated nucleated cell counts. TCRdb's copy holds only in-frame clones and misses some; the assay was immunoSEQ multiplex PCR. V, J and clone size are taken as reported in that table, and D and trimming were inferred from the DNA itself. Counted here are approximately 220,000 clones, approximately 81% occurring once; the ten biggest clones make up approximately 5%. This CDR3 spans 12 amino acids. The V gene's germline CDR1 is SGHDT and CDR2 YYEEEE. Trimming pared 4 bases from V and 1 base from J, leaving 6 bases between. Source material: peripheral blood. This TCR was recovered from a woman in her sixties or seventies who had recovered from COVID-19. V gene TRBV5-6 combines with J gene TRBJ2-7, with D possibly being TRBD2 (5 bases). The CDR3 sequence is CASSPGSYEQYF. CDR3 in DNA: TGTGCCAGCAGCCCGGGGTCCTACGAGCAGTACTTC.